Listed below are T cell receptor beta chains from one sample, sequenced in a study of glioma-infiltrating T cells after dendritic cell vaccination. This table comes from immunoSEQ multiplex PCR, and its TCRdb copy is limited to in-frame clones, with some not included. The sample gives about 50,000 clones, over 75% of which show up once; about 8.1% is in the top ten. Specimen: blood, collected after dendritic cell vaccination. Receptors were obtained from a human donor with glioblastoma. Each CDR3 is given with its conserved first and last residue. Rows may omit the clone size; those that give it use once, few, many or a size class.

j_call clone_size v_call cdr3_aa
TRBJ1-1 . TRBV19 CASSIGIEVPEAFF
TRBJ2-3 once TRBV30 CAWSFGTGTKTDTQYF
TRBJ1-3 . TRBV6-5 CASIRGNTIYF
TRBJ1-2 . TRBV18 CASSPLFLRDYGYTF
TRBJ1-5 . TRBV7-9 CASSLGDRYSNQPQHF
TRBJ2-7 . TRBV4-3 CASSRTGTYEQYF
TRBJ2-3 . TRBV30 CAWSTGSTDTQYF
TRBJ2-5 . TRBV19 CASSGGSWETQYF
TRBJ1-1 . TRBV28 CASRTDINTEAFF
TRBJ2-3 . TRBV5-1 CASSSERRGSITGDTQYF
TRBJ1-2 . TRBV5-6 CASSFRAGIYYGYTF
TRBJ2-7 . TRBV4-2 CASSQGFGGAIWMNDEQYF
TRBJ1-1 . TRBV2 CASISVDTEAFF
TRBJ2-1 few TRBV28 CASSTPQIQAGGLGNEQFF
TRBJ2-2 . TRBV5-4 CASSSSGELFF
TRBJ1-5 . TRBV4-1 CASSQVTSNQPQHF
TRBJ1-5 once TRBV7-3 CASSARVGGNQPQHF
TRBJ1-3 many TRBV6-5 CASSYTGGSGNTIYF
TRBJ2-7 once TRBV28 CASSFTGTGGPYEQYF
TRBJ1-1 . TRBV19 CASSIVREMNTEAFF
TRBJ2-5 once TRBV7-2 CASSWDRGLQETQYF
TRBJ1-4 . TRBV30 CAWKLKGHVEKLFF
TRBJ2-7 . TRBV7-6 CASSHRTGPYEQYF
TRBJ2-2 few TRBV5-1 CASSFSVQEDGELFF
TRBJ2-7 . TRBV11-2 CASSPVGQLYEQYF
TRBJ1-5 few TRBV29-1 CSVRDNFNQPQHF
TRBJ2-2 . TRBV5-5 CASRSSGGSGELFF
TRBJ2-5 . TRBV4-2 CASSQHSGGPQETQYF
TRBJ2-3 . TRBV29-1 CSVDGASDTQYF
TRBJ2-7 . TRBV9 CASSVTGTSGYEQYF
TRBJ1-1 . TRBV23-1 CASSRAGDTEAFF
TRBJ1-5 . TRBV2 CASSAPAGTTTGNNQPQHF
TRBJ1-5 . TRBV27 CASSLSPGSRPQHF
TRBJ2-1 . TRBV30 CAWSTERGYNEQFF
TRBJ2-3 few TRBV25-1 CASRGSTGGADTQYF
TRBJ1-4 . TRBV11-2 CASSRRRATNEKLFF
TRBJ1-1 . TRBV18 CASSRQANTEAFF